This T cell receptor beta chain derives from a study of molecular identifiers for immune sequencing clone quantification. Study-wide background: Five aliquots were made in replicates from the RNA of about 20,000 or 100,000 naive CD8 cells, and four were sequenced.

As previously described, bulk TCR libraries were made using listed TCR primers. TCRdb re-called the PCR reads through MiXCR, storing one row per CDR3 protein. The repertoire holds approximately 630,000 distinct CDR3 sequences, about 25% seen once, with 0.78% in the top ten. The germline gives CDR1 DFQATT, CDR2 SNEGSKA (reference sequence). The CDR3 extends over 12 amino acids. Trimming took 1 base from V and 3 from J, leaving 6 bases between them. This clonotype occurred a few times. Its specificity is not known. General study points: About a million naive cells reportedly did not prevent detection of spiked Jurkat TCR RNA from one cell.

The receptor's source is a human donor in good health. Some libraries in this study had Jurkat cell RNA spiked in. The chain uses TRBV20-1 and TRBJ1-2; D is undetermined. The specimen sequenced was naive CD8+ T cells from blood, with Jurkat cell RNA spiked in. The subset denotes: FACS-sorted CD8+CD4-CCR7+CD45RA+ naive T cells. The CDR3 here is CSARGRDYGYTF. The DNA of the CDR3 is TGCAGTGCTAGAGGCAGAGACTATGGCTACACCTTC.